This TCR beta chain was retrieved from a study of blood T cell repertoires in COVID-19. For the study at large: PBMCs, B-cell-depleted T cells, or T cells provided the cDNA or gDNA that made up the material.

Assay used: immunoSEQ multiplex PCR; TCRdb lists only in-frame clones, some missing. This table holds about 160,000 clones, approximately 90% found once. This CDR3 is 15 amino acids long. V lost 2 bases and J lost 0, with 8 bases in between. CDR1 is SGHVS and CDR2 is FNYEAQ in the germline V gene. In this sample, this clone turned up once. The sequenced sample was peripheral blood. The clonotype was recovered from a woman in her sixties or seventies with COVID-19, enrolled during active disease. The V call is TRBV7-6, the J call TRBJ1-5; possible D gene TRBD1, 5 bases. CDR3 loop: CASSLFGGSNQPQHF. The CDR3 DNA is TGTGCCAGCAGCTTATTCGGGGGTAGCAATCAGCCCCAGCATTTT.